These 2 T cell receptor beta chains came from one sample sequenced in a study of T-cell reconstitution after alpha-beta-depleted transplantation in children. Unique molecular identifiers were incorporated when the TCRbeta library was constructed. In TCRdb, the PCR reads were re-called with MiXCR into one record per CDR3 protein. The sample contains about 340,000 distinct CDR3 sequences, 9% to 12% of which appear only once. The input for sequencing was PBMCs from the stem cell graft donor, taken from the stem cell graft. All receptors derive from a human donor who donated a stem cell graft to a child with acute lymphoblastic leukemia.

This clonotype was seen repeatedly, ten times or more. The chain uses TRBV12-3 or TRBV12-4 and TRBJ2-2; D not resolved. V was pared by 7 bases and J by 1 base, with 10 bases between. The CDR3 runs 14 residues. CDR3 sequence (DNA): TGTGCCAGCACCCCGGTCGGGAACACCGGGGAGCTGTTTTTT. Protein sequence: CASTPVGNTGELFF.

This clonotype showed up just a few times. V and J are TRBV12-3 or TRBV12-4 and TRBJ2-6; D call uncertain. The CDR3 consists of 16 residues. V was clipped by 3 bases and J by 1 base, with 10 bases between them. The chain's CDR3 is CASSLVKGSGANVLTF. Here the CDR3 DNA reads TGTGCCAGCAGTTTGGTGAAAGGGTCTGGGGCCAACGTCCTGACTTTC.